A selection of T cell receptor beta chains follows, all from one sample in a study of Tregs in tolerant kidney transplant recipients. TCRdb's table, derived via immunoSEQ multiplex PCR, lists solely in-frame clones and lacks some. The repertoire includes 35,000 to 55,000 clones, roughly 89% of them detected once, and 0.55% to 0.85% sits in the top ten. Sequencing used Tregs from blood. These receptors were obtained from a human donor in good health. The CDR3 runs from the conserved cysteine through the conserved F or W. The D gene is left open where the match is weak. A clone size is listed for some rows: how often the clone was seen (once, few, many), or a class if it is expanded.

>once|TRBV29-1|TRBD1|12|TRBJ2-7
TGCAGCGCCGGGACAGGATCCTACGAGCAGTACTTC
CSAGTGSYEQYF
>NA|TRBV9|NA|18|TRBJ2-7
TGTGCCAGCAGCGTAGAAGTGGGGGGTTCTGGGTCCCTCGCCGAGCAGTACTTC
CASSVEVGGSGSLAEQYF
>NA|TRBV5-4|TRBD2|15|TRBJ2-1
TGTGCCAGCAGCTTGCGTCTAGCGGGGTACAATGAGCAGTTCTTC
CASSLRLAGYNEQFF
>NA|TRBV5-1|NA|13|TRBJ1-2
TGCGCCAGCAGTTCGGATATTAACTATGGCTACACCTTC
CASSSDINYGYTF
>few|TRBV7-3|NA|14|TRBJ1-6
TGTGCCAGCTCTTCGGGGCTCTCGGGCTCACCCCTCCACTTT
CASSSGLSGSPLHF
>once|TRBV29-1|TRBD1|14|TRBJ2-3
TGCAGCGTTCGTAGGGGACAGGGCACAGATACGCAGTATTTT
CSVRRGQGTDTQYF
>NA|TRBV7-2|NA|13|TRBJ2-3
TGTGCCAGCAGCTTAGCCGGGAGTGGTACGCAGTATTTT
CASSLAGSGTQYF
>NA|TRBV15|TRBD2|18|TRBJ2-1
TGTGCCACCAGCAGATCCGGACTAGCGGGAGGCTCCTACAATGAGCAGTTCTTC
CATSRSGLAGGSYNEQFF
>NA|TRBV5-1|NA|15|TRBJ2-2
TGCGCCAGCAGCTTAACTAGTTTGGACACCGGGGAGCTGTTTTTT
CASSLTSLDTGELFF
>NA|TRBV10-1|NA|13|TRBJ2-7
TGCGCCAGCAGCCAGGGATTAGCGTACGAGCAGTACTTC
CASSQGLAYEQYF
>NA|TRBV27|TRBD1|15|TRBJ1-5
TGTGCCAGCAGTTTATTTGCAGGGGGCACCCAGCCCCAGCATTTT
CASSLFAGGTQPQHF
>NA|TRBV2|TRBD1|15|TRBJ2-4
TGTGCCAGCCTAAACCCGACAGGGCCCAAAAACATTCAGTACTTC
CASLNPTGPKNIQYF
>NA|TRBV6-4|TRBD2|13|TRBJ2-7
TGTGCCAGCACCAGCGGGAGCTCGTACGAGCAGTACTTC
CASTSGSSYEQYF
>NA|TRBV7-9|TRBD2|15|TRBJ2-1
TGTGCCAGCAGCTTAGGTAGCGGGAGGCTCGGTGAGCAGTTCTTC
CASSLGSGRLGEQFF
>NA|TRBV7-2|NA|14|TRBJ2-7
TGTGCCAGCAGCTTATCCGGGGCGAGCTACGAGCAGTACTTC
CASSLSGASYEQYF
>NA|TRBV6-5|TRBD1|14|TRBJ1-2
TGTGCCAGCAGTAGGACAGGGCGGGAATATGGCTACACCTTC
CASSRTGREYGYTF
>NA|TRBV2|NA|15|TRBJ2-3
TGTGCCAGCAGTGGATTGCGGGGCTACACAGATACGCAGTATTTT
CASSGLRGYTDTQYF
>NA|TRBV18|NA|16|TRBJ2-3
TGTGCCAGCTCAAATGGGGAAAACAGCCACACAGATACGCAGTATTTT
CASSNGENSHTDTQYF
>NA|TRBV4-1|NA|16|TRBJ2-1
TGCGCCAGCAGCCAAGACTCGAGGGTCGAAGGCTATGAGCAGTTCTTC
CASSQDSRVEGYEQFF
>NA|TRBV5-3|TRBD2|18|TRBJ2-5
TGTGCCAGAAGCTTGGGGACTAGCGGGAGCCCTCCCCAAGAGACCCAGTACTTC
CARSLGTSGSPPQETQYF
>NA|TRBV19|NA|15|TRBJ2-1
TGTGCCAGTAGTATGGGGGGGGCGTCGTACAATGAGCAGTTCTTC
CASSMGGASYNEQFF
>NA|TRBV30|NA|12|TRBJ1-1
TGTGCCTGGACCACACAGGTTAGTGAAGCTTTCTTT
CAWTTQVSEAFF
>NA|TRBV7-8|NA|15|TRBJ2-7
TGTGCCAGCAGCTGGGACCGGGGCGAAGGGCGCGAGCAGTACTTC
CASSWDRGEGREQYF
>NA|TRBV10-2|TRBD2|17|TRBJ2-7
TGCGCCAGCAGTGTCCTACTAGCGGGCAGGAGCTCCTACGAGCAGTACTTC
CASSVLLAGRSSYEQYF
>NA|TRBV30|TRBD2|14|TRBJ2-5
TGTGCCTGCGTTGTAGCGGGAGGCACGGAGACCCAGTACTTC
CACVVAGGTETQYF
>once|TRBV13|NA|15|TRBJ2-7
TGTGCCAGCAGCCGGGTCCAGGAGAGCTCCTACGAGCAGTACTTC
CASSRVQESSYEQYF
>NA|TRBV19|NA|15|TRBJ2-2
TGTGCCAGTTCACCGTGGGGGGCGGACACCGGGGAGCTGTTTTTT
CASSPWGADTGELFF
>NA|TRBV18|NA|15|TRBJ1-1
TGTGCCAGCTCACGCACGGGGGGGCCGGGGAGTGAAGCTTTCTTT
CASSRTGGPGSEAFF
>few|TRBV27|NA|14|TRBJ1-1
TGTGCCAGCAGTAGCCAGGGGTTATACACTGAAGCTTTCTTT
CASSSQGLYTEAFF
>NA|TRBV5-1|NA|12|TRBJ1-2
TGCGCCAGCAGCTTACAGGGTTATGGCTACACCTTC
CASSLQGYGYTF
>NA|TRBV18|NA|15|TRBJ2-7
TGTGCCAGCTCACCAGGGGGGTCCGTACACTACGAGCAGTACTTC
CASSPGGSVHYEQYF
>NA|TRBV5-1|NA|12|TRBJ2-2
TGCGCCAGCAGCTTAAGTACCGGGGAGCTGTTTTTT
CASSLSTGELFF
>once|TRBV10-3|TRBD1|17|TRBJ2-3
TGTGCCATCAGAAATTCCATCAGGACAGGAGACACAGATACGCAGTATTTT
CAIRNSIRTGDTDTQYF
>NA|TRBV7-6|TRBD1|15|TRBJ2-1
TGTGCCAGCAGACCGGGACAGGGGGCGGGGAATGAGCAGTTCTTC
CASRPGQGAGNEQFF
>NA|TRBV7-8|NA|11|TRBJ1-2
TGTGCCAGCAGCAGGGGATATGGCTACACCTTC
CASSRGYGYTF
>NA|TRBV2|NA|15|TRBJ2-1
TGTGCCAGCAGTGAACAGGGCTTCTCCTACAATGAGCAGTTCTTC
CASSEQGFSYNEQFF
>NA|TRBV2|NA|10|TRBJ2-3
TGTGCCAGCTTCACAGATACGCAGTATTTT
CASFTDTQYF
>NA|TRBV6-1|NA|13|TRBJ2-7
TGTGCCAGCAGTGAAGCGCAACGGGCCGAGCAGTACTTC
CASSEAQRAEQYF
>NA|TRBV4-2|NA|13|TRBJ1-3
TGTGCCAGCAGCCAAGCGGGGGCGAACACCATATATTTT
CASSQAGANTIYF
>NA|TRBV29-1|NA|14|TRBJ2-3
TGCAGCGTTGATTTTCTCCGTGGTACAGATACGCAGTATTTT
CSVDFLRGTDTQYF
>NA|TRBV5-6|NA|13|TRBJ1-2
TGTGCCAGCAGCTGGGAAGCTAACTATGGCTACACCTTC
CASSWEANYGYTF
>once|TRBV9|NA|15|TRBJ1-3
TGTGCCAGCAGCCCCCAGGCAACCTCTGGAAACACCATATATTTT
CASSPQATSGNTIYF